This TCR beta chain was found in a study of blood T cell repertoires in COVID-19 (dated by TCRdb to the early 2020s). Looking at the study overall: Collaborator samples came from the United States, Italy and Spain and covered acute and convalescent phases of COVID-19. The repertoires were released in a freely available public database meant as a resource for research on the immune response to SARS-CoV-2. Sample metadata almost always included a de-identified subject ID, COVID-19 status, age in years and sex. The dataset comprised deeply sampled blood TCRbeta repertoires from subjects exposed to, actively infected with, or recovered from COVID-19. Where available, HLA class I and class II types were taken from metadata supplied by the sample provider and were not determined by assay-based typing. The material from the prospective study consisted of cDNA or gDNA derived from T cells, B-cell-depleted T cells, or PBMCs. The samples were drawn from two sources: the first 160 participants of the ongoing ImmuneRACE study, and 1,200 or so subjects contributed by 6 global collaborators.

Overall study results and their limits: The quantity of clinical and demographic metadata differed by source and by participant and was supplied without curation.

The immunoSEQ Assay, a bias-controlled multiplex PCR, was used to amplify TCRbeta CDR3 regions from genomic DNA. On the study's bioinformatics: Within the assay, amplification of reference gene primers was used to estimate how many nucleated cells each sample contained. To quantify the absolute abundance of each unique TCRbeta CDR3 rearrangement, sequence reads were collapsed and filtered. For each sample, productive Simpson clonality was calculated as the square root of Simpson's diversity index across productive rearrangements. Imported from immuneACCESS, the table was reduced by TCRdb to in-frame sequences with V and J called. These copies leave out some clones; in studies compared against another copy, an unresolved V gene accounts for under half, and the cause of the remainder is not known. V and J calls and clone size come straight from that table; D and trimming were deduced from the DNA. The sample records under 70,000 clones, 90% of which are singletons. Of the sample, approximately 13% falls within the top ten clones.

Collaborating institutions collected whole blood in K2EDTA tubes following their own protocols. For TCRbeta analysis, collaborators shipped samples as frozen whole blood, isolated PBMCs, or DNA extracted from either of those sample types. Spanning cysteine to phenylalanine, the CDR3 consists of 16 amino acids. Only the CDR3 DNA stays, 48 bases, in frame from base 1. The germline V gene specifies MGHRA as CDR1 and YSYEKL as CDR2. Germline trimming: 1 base from V, 1 base from J; junction bases outside gene matches: 3. In the case of this clone: This receptor's antigen is unknown. Per-base qualities were not stored, and no clone one base away is much larger.

This clonotype was obtained from a man aged 55-75 years with active COVID-19. The sequenced sample was peripheral blood. The sequence joins TRBV4-1 to TRBJ2-3, and TRBD2 aligns with 9 junction nucleotides. The CDR3 region reads CASSQGGGARTDTQYF. The nucleotides are TGCGCCAGCAGCCAAGGCGGGGGGGCCCGCACAGATACGCAGTATTTT.